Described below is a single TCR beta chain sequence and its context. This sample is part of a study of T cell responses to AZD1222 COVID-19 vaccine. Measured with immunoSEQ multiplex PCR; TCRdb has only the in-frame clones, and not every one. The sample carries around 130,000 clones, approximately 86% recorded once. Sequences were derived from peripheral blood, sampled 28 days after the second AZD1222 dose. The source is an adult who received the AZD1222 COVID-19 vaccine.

The CDR3: CASSDPGLAGGPGELFF. The CDR3 DNA sequence: TGTGCCAGCAGTGATCCGGGACTAGCGGGAGGACCAGGGGAGCTGTTTTTT. The J gene is TRBJ2-2, the V gene TRBV6-1; TRBD2 agrees at 15 bases. This CDR3 has 17 amino acids. Germline trimming cut 3 bases from V and 8 bases from J; bases unmatched to any gene: 7. CDR1 MNHNS and CDR2 SASEGT come from the germline V gene.